This T cell receptor (beta chain) derives from a study of T cells in Graves' hyperthyroidism and ophthalmopathy. Points from the study as a whole: The model forecast ophthalmopathy, anticipating it by a median around 6.4 months before onset. Using 13 V-J features, a model discriminated ophthalmopathy from stable hyperthyroidism.

Germline V gives CDR1 SQVTM, CDR2 ANQGSEA. V lost 6 bases and J lost 6; bases outside the gene matches: 10. This CDR3 spans 14 amino acids. Patients were excluded for uncontrolled infection, other autoimmune disease, pregnancy or lactation. RNA transcripts served as the template for amplifying TCR beta CDR3 regions. First-round RT-PCR with HTBI primers amplified the TCR CDR3 region. Each CDR3 protein gets one entry after TCRdb re-called the multiplex PCR reads with MiXCR. The sample shows about half a million distinct CDR3 sequences, about 16% of them seen only once. With regard to this clonotype: Its antigen remains unidentified.

This sequence originates from a woman aged 25 to 39 with Graves' ophthalmopathy. The material sequenced was blood. J is TRBJ2-3 and V is TRBV29-1; 9 bases map to TRBD2. The CDR3 DNA reads TGCAGCGTATTCGCGGGAGGGCCGGGGGATACGCAGTATTTT. Its protein is CSVFAGGPGDTQYF.